The 32 T cell receptor beta chains presented below share a single source sample, sequenced in a study of a mutant IDH1 vaccine in newly diagnosed glioma. The antigens of these receptors remain unknown. As to time point: week 5, during vaccination. Doses of 300 ug of mutant IDH1 20-mer peptide were given with topical imiquimod. The data were produced by immunoSEQ multiplex PCR, yet TCRdb's version contains in-frame clones alone and is incomplete. The sample gives tens of thousands of clones, roughly 82% of which show up once; about 3.1% is in the top ten. The source was PBMCs, collected from a glioma patient whose treatment included an IDH1 peptide vaccine. All receptors derive from a woman aged 18-30 years with glioma. Some clones in this sample may be carry-over from other donors' samples.

V is TRBV7-8 and J is TRBJ2-7; the match to TRBD2 covers 10 bases. Per germline, CDR1 SGHVS and CDR2 FQNEAQ. The CDR3 totals 14 residues. After removal of 2 bases from V and 4 bases from J, the junction contained 2 bases not matched to a gene. Written as DNA, the CDR3 is TGTGCCAGCAGCTTACTAGCGGGAGCTTACGAGCAGTACTTC. Translating gives CASSLLAGAYEQYF.

The genes are TRBV19 and TRBJ1-1; D is possibly TRBD1 (5 bases). Germline-derived CDR1 and CDR2 are LNHDA and SQIVND (reference sequence). CDR3 size: 12 residues. The CDR3 here is CAGGHANTEAFF. In DNA, the CDR3 is TGTGCTGGAGGACACGCGAACACTGAAGCTTTCTTT. Drawing the rest from reference TRBV19 and TRBJ1-1, the complete variable domain is DGGITQSPKYLFRKEGQNVTLSCEQNLNHDAMYWYRQDPGQGLRLIYYSQIVNDFQKGDIAEGYSVSREKKESFPLTVTSAQKNPTAFYLCAGGHANTEAFFGQGTRLTVV.

The gene calls are TRBV7-9 and TRBJ1-2; tentative D call: TRBD1 (5 bases). CDR1 SEHNR and CDR2 FQNEAQ come from the germline V gene (reference sequence). The length of the CDR3 is 14 residues. V lost 7 bases to trimming and J lost 8 bases, with 20 bases between them. The CDR3 DNA sequence: TGTGCCAGCAACCGGAGGACACCCCCCGGGGGCTACACCTTC. It is translated as CASNRRTPPGGYTF.

The rearrangement joins TRBV14 to TRBJ2-1; 8 nucleotides align to TRBD2. The CDR3 contains 14 residues. Looked up from germline, CDR1 is SGHDN and CDR2 is FVKESK. V shed 9 bases and J 0 bases; nucleotides not matched to a gene: 4. CDR3 residues: CASTRGGSYNEQFF. CDR3 nucleotides: TGTGCCAGTACACGGGGGGGCTCCTACAATGAGCAGTTCTTC.

Of note for this clone: One end of the junction varies from germline; a read error may be responsible. The chain links TRBV6-5 to TRBJ1-1; D is possibly TRBD1 (5 bases). From germline, CDR1 is MNHEY and CDR2 SVGAGI. This CDR3 spans 14 amino acids. The CDR3 nucleotides are TGTGCCAGCAGTTATTCGGGGGGGAACACTGAAGCTTCCTTT. Translation gives CASSYSGGNTEASF.

This sequence joins TRBV6-1 and TRBJ1-2; 9 bases agree with TRBD1. This CDR3 has 14 amino acids. Germline CDR1 MNHNS, CDR2 SASEGT. Trimming at V came to 2 bases and at J to 7 bases, leaving 5 bases not matched to a gene. The CDR3: CASSESDRGFGYTF. The CDR3, as DNA: TGTGCCAGCAGTGAATCGGACAGGGGTTTTGGCTACACCTTC.

The sample holds a few counts of this clone. The chain employs TRBV4-3 and TRBJ2-7, with 7 bases identical to TRBD1. The CDR3 contains 13 residues. The V gene's germline CDR1 is LGHNA and CDR2 YSLEER. J gave up 7 bases and V 2 bases, and 5 bases lay outside the gene matches. DNA for the CDR3: TGCGCCAGCAGCCAAATCAGGGGGATGGAGCAGTACTTC. It encodes CASSQIRGMEQYF.

The rearrangement links TRBV7-9 to TRBJ2-7, with a tentative D call TRBD2 (7 bases). The CDR3 consists of 15 residues. V was cut by 0 bases and J by 2 bases, with 11 bases left in between. CDR1 and CDR2 from the germline V gene are SEHNR and FQNEAQ (reference sequence). CDR3 residues: CASSLADGGPYEQYF. In DNA, the CDR3 is TGTGCCAGCAGCTTAGCTGACGGGGGGCCCTACGAGCAGTACTTC.

The chain recombines TRBV28 with TRBJ1-5, with a possible D match to TRBD1 (5 bases). Per germline, CDR1 MDHEN and CDR2 SYDVKM. CDR3 length equals 13 residues. V shed 7 bases and J shed 4 bases, with 11 bases lying between them. The CDR3 protein is CASIGAWNQPQHF. The CDR3 DNA is TGTGCCAGCATCGGGGCATGGAATCAGCCCCAGCATTTT. The variable domain in full, with the rest retrieved from reference TRBV28 and TRBJ1-5, is DVKVTQSSRYLVKRTGEKVFLECVQDMDHENMFWYRQDPGLGLRLIYFSYDVKMKEKGDIPEGYSVSREKKERFSLILESASTNQTSMYLCASIGAWNQPQHFGDGTRLSIL.

The chain joins TRBV11-2 to TRBJ2-7; no clear D. The germline CDR1 and CDR2 sequences are SGHAT and FQNNGV. The CDR3 is 12 amino acids. Deletions cut 5 bases from V and 4 bases from J, with 9 bases between. The CDR3 protein is CASSVSIYEQYF. DNA for the CDR3: TGTGCCAGCAGCGTTAGCATTTACGAGCAGTACTTC.

The J gene is TRBJ2-7, the V gene TRBV5-4; no clear D gene. The CDR3 has 15 residues. The V end lost 0 bases, the J end lost 2 bases, and 12 bases lay between the germline ends. Per germline, CDR1 SGHNT and CDR2 YYREEE (reference sequence). CDR3 protein: CASSLGFGRTYEQYF. The CDR3 DNA reads as TGTGCCAGCAGCTTGGGGTTCGGCAGGACCTACGAGCAGTACTTC.

The chain links TRBV7-8 to TRBJ2-7; D may be TRBD2 (6 bases). Germline-derived CDR1 and CDR2 are SGHVS and FQNEAQ. The CDR3 extends over 15 amino acids. V gave up 0 bases and J gave up 9 bases, with 18 bases separating them. CDR3 protein: CASSLAGTDLRGQYF. For the CDR3, the DNA is TGTGCCAGCAGCTTAGCGGGGACTGACTTACGAGGGCAGTACTTC.

The CDR3 coding sequence is TGTGCCAGCAGTGAAGCGCCGACGAACTATGGCTACACCTTC. It is translated as CASSEAPTNYGYTF. The chain recombines TRBV6-1 with TRBJ1-2; D gene unclear. The CDR3 loop spans 14 amino acids. Trimming took 0 bases from V and 2 from J, leaving 7 bases between them. CDR1 is MNHNS and CDR2 is SASEGT in the germline V gene.

The chain joins TRBV5-1 to TRBJ2-1, with 7 bases identical to TRBD1. Unmatched junction bases numbered 6, after V lost 3 bases and J lost 0 bases. This CDR3 has 16 amino acids. The germline gives CDR1 SGHRS, CDR2 YFSETQ. The CDR3 coding sequence is TGCGCCAGCAGCTACGGACAGGCGAGCTCCTACAATGAGCAGTTCTTC. Translated, it gives CASSYGQASSYNEQFF.

V gene TRBV4-1 combines with J gene TRBJ2-7; D unclear. Germline CDR1 MGHRA, CDR2 YSYEKL. V was shortened by 2 bases and J by 1 base, with 12 bases between the two germline ends. CDR3 length: 15 residues. CDR3 loop: CASSQTGSPSYEQYF. Here the CDR3 DNA reads TGCGCCAGCAGCCAAACCGGGTCCCCGTCCTACGAGCAGTACTTC.

J is TRBJ1-5 and V is TRBV19; 11 bases fit TRBD1. Germline trimming cut 3 bases from V and 2 bases from J; bases unmatched to any gene: 6. CDR1 and CDR2 from the germline V gene are LNHDA and SQIVND (reference sequence). The CDR3 contains 17 residues. CDR3 residues: CASSIGDRGLGNQPQHF. CDR3 nucleotides: TGTGCCAGTAGTATCGGGGACAGGGGGTTGGGCAATCAGCCCCAGCATTTT.

The V gene is TRBV6-5, the J gene TRBJ1-6; no clear D gene. The CDR3 spans 14 residues. V was shortened by 6 bases and J by 2 bases, with 8 bases between the two germline ends. CDR1 is MNHEY, CDR2 SVGAGI, per germline. DNA of the CDR3: TGTGCCAGCAGGCGGGAGACCTATAATTCACCCCTCCACTTT. Amino acids: CASRRETYNSPLHF.

V is TRBV4-2 and J is TRBJ1-4, with a tentative D call TRBD1 (6 bases). In germline, CDR1 is LGHNA, CDR2 YNFKEQ. The CDR3 has 20 residues. V shed 2 bases and J shed 6 bases, with 28 bases lying between them. CDR3 in amino acids: CASSQTYSALQPTGDEKLFF. CDR3 coding DNA: TGTGCCAGCAGCCAAACTTATTCGGCGCTCCAACCGACAGGAGATGAAAAACTGTTTTTT.

The genes are TRBV19 and TRBJ1-3, with unresolved D. This CDR3 comprises 15 residues. Germline values: CDR1 LNHDA, CDR2 SQIVND (reference sequence). V dropped 3 bases and J dropped 1 base, with 10 bases sitting between them. The CDR3 nucleotides are TGTGCCAGTAGTATCACGGCAATTTCTGGAAACACCATATATTTT. Translation gives CASSITAISGNTIYF.

This clone was counted once. This chain uses TRBV29-1 with TRBJ2-3; TRBD2 matches at 14 bases. The ends lost 4 bases at V and 0 bases at J; junction bases unmatched: 12. The CDR3 is made up of 19 amino acids. Germline CDR1 is SQVTM and CDR2 is ANQGSEA. The CDR3 here is CSVGLAGGKQTASTDTQYF. DNA of the CDR3: TGCAGCGTTGGACTAGCGGGAGGGAAACAGACTGCTAGCACAGATACGCAGTATTTT.

This sequence joins TRBV9 and TRBJ1-1; D may be TRBD1 (5 bases). The CDR3 has 14 amino acids. From germline, CDR1 is SGDLS and CDR2 YYNGEE. Trimming took 3 bases from V and 0 from J, leaving 9 bases between them. CDR3 amino acids: CASSARAMNTEAFF. DNA for the CDR3: TGTGCCAGCAGCGCCAGGGCGATGAACACTGAAGCTTTCTTT.

V usage is TRBV11-2 and J usage is TRBJ1-2; 7 bases match TRBD1. Per germline, CDR1 SGHAT and CDR2 FQNNGV. The CDR3 runs to 12 residues. J lost 10 bases, V lost 4 bases, and 6 bases had no gene match. The CDR3 DNA reads as TGTGCCAGCAGCTCTAACAGGGGAGCCTACACCTTC. Protein product: CASSSNRGAYTF.

To note about this clone: The junction and the germline gene differ at one end; a read error may be behind it. The J gene is TRBJ1-1, the V gene TRBV7-7; D is ambiguous. The CDR3 has 13 amino acids. Germline V gene sequence: CDR1 SSHAT, CDR2 FNYEAQ (reference sequence). As DNA, the CDR3 is TGTGCTAGCAGCGTTGAGGTGAGCACTGAAGCTTTCTTT. Translation: CASSVEVSTEAFF.

Only a few counts were recorded for this clone. This chain links TRBV30 with TRBJ1-1; D gene uncertain. CDR1 is GTSNPN, CDR2 SVGIG, per germline (reference sequence). Between the trimmed V and J ends, which lost 1 base and 0 bases, there was a span of 6 bases. This CDR3 is built from 13 residues. DNA of the CDR3: TGTGCCTGGAGTGAGCAGGTGAACACTGAAGCTTTCTTT. The encoded protein is CAWSEQVNTEAFF. The full variable domain, rest sourced from reference TRBV30 and TRBJ1-1, is SQTIHQWPATLVQPVGSPLSLECTVEGTSNPNLYWYRQAAGRGLQLLFYSVGIGQISSEVPQNLSASRPQDRQFILSSKKLLLSDSGFYLCAWSEQVNTEAFFGQGTRLTVV.

The J gene is TRBJ2-7, the V gene TRBV6-5; 14 nucleotides agree with TRBD2. This CDR3 region has 16 residues. The V segment lost 2 bases and the J segment 3 bases; nucleotides outside the gene matches: 3. CDR1 MNHEY and CDR2 SVGAGI come from the germline V gene. The DNA of the CDR3 is TGTGCCAGCAGTTACCGGACTAGCGGGAGGAGCTACGAGCAGTACTTC. It is translated as CASSYRTSGRSYEQYF.

The genes are TRBV6-1 and TRBJ2-7; D remains ambiguous. Germline V CDR1 and CDR2: MNHNS, SASEGT. This CDR3 has 13 residues. V was pared by 6 bases and J by 3 bases, with 12 bases between. CDR3: CASSRHHLYEQYF. The DNA of the CDR3 is TGTGCCAGCAGCCGACACCACCTCTACGAGCAGTACTTC.

The V gene is TRBV2, the J gene TRBJ2-7, with D perhaps given as TRBD1 or TRBD2 (5 bases each). This CDR3 has 12 residues. The V and J ends lost 3 bases and 6 bases respectively, with 9 bases between them. Germline V lookup: CDR1 SNHLY, CDR2 FYNNEI. This chain's CDR3 is CASSEDGTEQYF. The CDR3 DNA reads TGTGCCAGCAGTGAGGACGGGACCGAGCAGTACTTC.

The rearrangement joins TRBV29-1 to TRBJ2-7; D unclear. The CDR3 totals 14 residues. V lost 2 bases to trimming and J lost 4 bases, with 15 bases between them. Germline CDR1 is SQVTM and CDR2 is ANQGSEA. DNA for the CDR3: TGCAGCGTTGAACTTCCATCGCAGCAATACGAGCAGTACTTC. Translated, it gives CSVELPSQQYEQYF.

The rearrangement joins TRBV14 to TRBJ1-2; D uncertain. Per the germline V gene, CDR1 is SGHDN and CDR2 is FVKESK. This CDR3 contains 14 residues. Trimming removed 5 bases from V and 0 bases from J, with 10 bases in between. The CDR3 region is CASSDLGANYGYTF. CDR3 coding DNA: TGTGCCAGCAGCGATCTAGGCGCTAACTATGGCTACACCTTC.

This clone was counted only a few times. V is TRBV14 and J is TRBJ1-2; 7 bases map to TRBD1. V gave up 6 bases and J gave up 4 bases; unmatched junction bases: 5. Germline-derived CDR1 and CDR2 are SGHDN and FVKESK. This CDR3 contains 13 residues. In DNA form, the CDR3 reads TGTGCCAGCAGTACGGGACAGCCCTATGGCTACACCTTC. It codes for CASSTGQPYGYTF.

This clone was seen a handful of times. The chain links TRBV9 to TRBJ1-1; D perhaps matches TRBD1 (6 bases). Germline V CDR1 and CDR2: SGDLS, YYNGEE. The CDR3 has 13 amino acids. V shed 0 bases and J shed 3 bases, with 6 bases lying between them. CDR3 nucleotide sequence: TGTGCCAGCAGCGTAGCAGGGGACACTGAAGCTTTCTTT. This gives the protein CASSVAGDTEAFF. Looking up the rest from reference TRBV9 and TRBJ1-1 gives the full variable domain: DSGVTQTPKHLITATGQRVTLRCSPRSGDLSVYWYQQSLDQGLQFLIQYYNGEERAKGNILERFSAQQFPDLHSELNLSSLELGDSALYFCASSVAGDTEAFFGQGTRLTVV.

This chain uses TRBV29-1 with TRBJ2-1, with 10 bases fitting TRBD2. The germline V gene encodes CDR1 SQVTM and CDR2 ANQGSEA. Germline trimming cut 1 base from V and 8 bases from J; bases unmatched to any gene: 8. This CDR3 spans 15 amino acids. Here the CDR3 reads CSVEGDSGRLDEQFF. CDR3 bases: TGCAGCGTTGAAGGGGATAGCGGGAGGCTAGATGAGCAGTTCTTC.